Following are 8 T cell receptor beta chains from one sample sequenced in a study of cytomegalovirus exposure and HLA in healthy donors. Both 60 Vbeta primers and 13 Jbeta primers went into the PCR. Assay: immunoSEQ multiplex PCR; the TCRdb copy retains only in-frame clones and omits some. The sample consists of about 200,000 clones, approximately 80% of them appearing once. The sequenced material came from PBMCs. The receptors shown here come from a man aged 35 to 55 in good health and CMV-seronegative.

This chain joins TRBV9 and TRBJ2-5; unclear D gene. The V gene's germline CDR1 is SGDLS and CDR2 YYNGEE. This CDR3 comprises 14 residues. Trimming cost V 0 bases and J 5 bases, with 11 bases left between them. As DNA, the CDR3 is TGTGCCAGCAGCGTAGAAGCTAGAGTCGAGACCCAGTACTTC. Translated, it gives CASSVEARVETQYF. Based on the CDR3 plus reference TRBV9 and TRBJ2-5, the full variable domain is DSGVTQTPKHLITATGQRVTLRCSPRSGDLSVYWYQQSLDQGLQFLIQYYNGEERAKGNILERFSAQQFPDLHSELNLSSLELGDSALYFCASSVEARVETQYFGPGTRLLVL.

Points on this clone: Other DNA sequences in the same sample also yield this CDR3. V is TRBV27 and J is TRBJ2-3, with 7 positions matching TRBD2. The CDR3 is 18 amino acids. Per germline, CDR1 MNHEY and CDR2 SMNVEV (reference sequence). Trimming cost V 5 bases and J 3 bases; bases outside gene matches: 17. The CDR3 nucleotides read TGTGCCAGCAGTCCCCGCCGCGGGTTTGGCGGGAGTACAGATACGCAGTATTTT. This codes for CASSPRRGFGGSTDTQYF.

V usage is TRBV18 and J usage is TRBJ2-7, with 9 bases fitting TRBD2. V lost 4 bases, J lost 0 bases, and 10 bases stayed unmatched. Germline V gene data show CDR1 as KGHSH and CDR2 as LQKENI. This CDR3 is 17 amino acids long. This CDR3 reads CASSRASAGGSSYEQYF. Written as DNA, the CDR3 is TGTGCCAGCTCACGGGCTTCCGCGGGGGGGAGCTCCTACGAGCAGTACTTC.

This clone was counted between two and nine times. The CDR3 protein is CASSHQKQGAGSNEQFF. In DNA form, the CDR3 reads TGTGCCAGCAGCCACCAGAAACAGGGGGCAGGAAGCAATGAGCAGTTCTTC. The chain links TRBV4-2 to TRBJ2-1; 9 bases are shared with TRBD1. Germline V gives CDR1 LGHNA, CDR2 YNFKEQ. This CDR3 is 17 amino acids long. V trimming: 3 bases; J trimming: 6 bases; junction bases outside the gene matches: 12.

This clone showed up many times. V and J are TRBV27 and TRBJ2-1; 10 nucleotides match TRBD2. Germline-derived CDR1 and CDR2 are MNHEY and SMNVEV (reference sequence). The junction had 6 bases not matched to a gene; V was cut back by 4 bases and J by 9 bases. The CDR3 runs 14 residues. The CDR3 DNA follows: TGTGCCAGCAGTTCCACAGCGGGAGGGGTTGAGCAGTTCTTC. Protein sequence: CASSSTAGGVEQFF.

The chain recombines TRBV5-1 with TRBJ2-1; 10 nucleotides align to TRBD2. V lost 2 bases, J lost 9 bases, and 5 bases stayed unmatched. The germline V gene has CDR1 SGHRS and CDR2 YFSETQ. This CDR3 is 14 amino acids long. The CDR3 region is CASSLAGGLGEQFF. The CDR3 DNA reads TGCGCCAGCAGCTTAGCGGGAGGGCTGGGTGAGCAGTTCTTC. The whole variable domain, filled in from reference TRBV5-1 and TRBJ2-1, reads KAGVTQTPRYLIKTRGQQVTLSCSPISGHRSVSWYQQTPGQGLQFLFEYFSETQRNKGNFPGRFSGRQFSNSRSEMNVSTLELGDSALYLCASSLAGGLGEQFFGPGTRLTVL.

On this clone itself: This sample also contains other DNA sequences that code for the same CDR3. V gene TRBV5-1 combines with J gene TRBJ2-5; D remains ambiguous. Germline assignment: CDR1 SGHRS and CDR2 YFSETQ. V lost 0 bases to trimming and J lost 2 bases, with 8 bases between them. The CDR3 runs 14 residues. CDR3 protein: CASSLVGGQETQYF. CDR3 DNA sequence: TGCGCCAGCAGCTTGGTTGGCGGTCAAGAGACCCAGTACTTC.

The rearrangement uses TRBV7-9 and TRBJ1-6; no reliable D call. Trimming removed 4 bases at V and 6 bases at J, with 10 bases between. This CDR3 has 14 amino acids. Germline values: CDR1 SEHNR, CDR2 FQNEAQ (reference sequence). As DNA, the CDR3 is TGTGCCAGCAGCTATTCGGGGAGTAATTCACCCCTCCACTTT. Translation: CASSYSGSNSPLHF.